This T cell receptor beta chain was sequenced during a study of naive and memory T cell subsets. Study results and caveats: TCR transcript changes with activation or differentiation may affect this RNA method.

A UMI-containing oligonucleotide was joined by 3' ligation to the TCR cDNA template. Whole-blood samples were more than 2 ml of peripheral blood from healthy adult volunteers. Reverse transcription used DNase-treated unsorted total RNA, aiming for roughly 1 to 1,100 ng. The CDR3 extends over 14 amino acids. With 6 bases removed from V and 2 bases from J, the gap between germline ends came to 11 bases. Turning to this clonotype: What it binds is unknown.

Four PCR rounds used nested alpha and beta constant region primers plus the SP2 primer. Alpha and beta constant region primers primed reverse transcription for blood and skin samples. TCRdb independently ran MiXCR on the 5' RACE reads; one entry per CDR3 protein. The table lists over 50,000 distinct CDR3 sequences, around 8% of them singletons, with more than 7.5% in the top ten. The chain couples TRBV12-3 or TRBV12-4 to TRBJ1-3; D might be TRBD1 (6 bases). The TCR sequence derives from a female donor in good health. The CDR3 region has the DNA TGTGCCAGCAGAGGGACATCTCCTGGAAACACCATATATTTT. It translates to CASRGTSPGNTIYF.